One sample yielded the 22 T cell receptor beta chains listed below, sequenced in a study of T cells in Graves' hyperthyroidism and ophthalmopathy. TCR beta CDR3 regions were amplified from RNA transcripts. The HTBI primer set served for first-round RT-PCR of the TCR CDR3. MiXCR, run by TCRdb on the multiplex PCR reads, gives a single entry per CDR3 protein. In the table there are fewer than 300,000 distinct CDR3 sequences, 20% to 30% of which are singletons. Specimen: blood. These receptors originate from a man aged 40-49 years with Graves' hyperthyroidism that later progressed to Graves' ophthalmopathy.

This clonotype was seen at least ten times. The chain uses TRBV6-5 and TRBJ1-5; TRBD1 matches 9 bases. Trimming cost V 0 bases and J 2 bases; bases outside gene matches: 5. Germline V gene data show CDR1 as MNHEY and CDR2 as SVGAGI. The CDR3 contains 17 residues. CDR3 in amino acids: CASSYSRTGDGNQPQHF. CDR3 coding DNA: TGTGCCAGCAGTTACTCGCGGACAGGGGACGGCAATCAGCCCCAGCATTTT.

This clonotype was picked up many times. The V call is TRBV24-1, the J call TRBJ1-2, with D hard to call. V gave up 4 bases and J gave up 6 bases, with 14 bases separating them. This CDR3 region has 14 residues. The V gene's germline CDR1 is KGHDR and CDR2 SFDVKD. CDR3 in amino acids: CATSDARRGNGYTF. The CDR3 bases are TGTGCCACCAGTGACGCCCGGCGCGGGAATGGCTACACCTTC.

This rearrangement joins TRBV3-1 to TRBJ2-7, with 8 bases matching TRBD2. CDR3 length: 16 residues. Trimming removed 1 base from V and 0 bases from J; junction bases left unmatched: 5. Germline V gene data show CDR1 as LGHDT and CDR2 as YNNKEL (reference sequence). CDR3 residues: CASSQGLAGPSYEQYF. CDR3 nucleotides: TGTGCCAGCAGCCAAGGGCTAGCGGGCCCCTCCTACGAGCAGTACTTC.

The rearrangement uses TRBV6-1 and TRBJ2-7; TRBD1 agrees at 11 bases. This CDR3 comprises 16 residues. Germline V gene data show CDR1 as MNHNS and CDR2 as SASEGT. The V segment lost 3 bases and the J segment 6 bases; nucleotides outside the gene matches: 10. CDR3 protein: CASSEAVGQGAGEQYF. CDR3 DNA: TGTGCCAGCAGTGAGGCTGTAGGACAGGGGGCGGGCGAGCAGTACTTC.

This clonotype showed up many times. V is TRBV6-5 and J is TRBJ2-6; no clear D. The length of the CDR3 is 15 residues. The V end lost 0 bases, the J end lost 2 bases, and 5 bases lay between the germline ends. CDR1 is MNHEY and CDR2 is SVGAGI in the germline V gene. The CDR3 spells CASSYSGPGANVLTF. The CDR3, as DNA: TGTGCCAGCAGTTACTCAGGGCCTGGGGCCAACGTCCTGACTTTC.

This clonotype has a count of ten or more. The rearrangement uses TRBV5-1 and TRBJ2-6; possibly TRBD1 for D (5 bases). CDR1 and CDR2 (germline): SGHRS, YFSETQ. Trimming shortened V by 0 bases and J by 3 bases, and 7 bases separated the two germline ends. CDR3 size: 15 residues. CDR3: CASSLAGIGANVLTF. CDR3 sequence (DNA): TGCGCCAGCAGCTTGGCAGGGATTGGGGCCAACGTCCTGACTTTC.

V and J are TRBV11-2 and TRBJ2-7; D possibly uses TRBD1 or TRBD2 (5 bases each). The length of the CDR3 is 18 residues. V was trimmed by 2 bases and J by 2 bases, leaving 22 bases between them. CDR1 and CDR2 (germline): SGHAT, FQNNGV. CDR3 DNA: TGTGCCAGCAGCTTATTTCCGGGACCAACCTATGGCGCCTACGAGCAGTACTTC. Protein sequence: CASSLFPGPTYGAYEQYF.

This clonotype has ten or more counts. The chain couples TRBV11-3 to TRBJ2-5; TRBD1 aligns across 9 bases. Germline CDR1 and CDR2: SGHNT and YENEEA. V was clipped by 5 bases and J by 3 bases; unmatched bases: 4. This CDR3 has 14 residues. The CDR3 DNA reads as TGTGCCAGCAGCGCCACAGGGGGCGAAGAGACCCAGTACTTC. Its protein product is CASSATGGEETQYF.

This clonotype was observed at least ten times. This sequence joins TRBV6-4 and TRBJ1-1, with D maybe TRBD1 (6 bases). V lost 6 bases and J lost 1, with 21 bases in between. Looked up from germline, CDR1 is MRHNA and CDR2 is SNTAGT. CDR3 length equals 17 residues. In DNA, the CDR3 is TGTGCCAGCAGAATCGAACAGGGTCGGAACTGGAACACTGAAGCTTTCTTT. This codes for CASRIEQGRNWNTEAFF.

The V call is TRBV24-1, the J call TRBJ1-2; tentatively, D is TRBD1 (6 bases). The CDR3 is 14 residues long. In germline, CDR1 is KGHDR, CDR2 SFDVKD. The germline V and J ends were trimmed by 4 bases and 4 bases, with 12 bases remaining between them. CDR3 region: CATSDADSTYGYTF. The CDR3 DNA is TGTGCCACCAGTGACGCGGACAGTACCTATGGCTACACCTTC.

The J gene is TRBJ1-2, the V gene TRBV15; the D gene is possibly TRBD1 (6 bases). Germline V gene lookup returns CDR1 LNHNV and CDR2 YYDKDF (reference sequence). The V and J ends lost 4 bases and 6 bases respectively, with 12 bases between them. CDR3 length: 13 residues. The CDR3 is CATSTGTKNGYTF. As DNA, the CDR3 is TGTGCCACCAGCACCGGGACAAAGAATGGCTACACCTTC. Together with reference TRBV15 and TRBJ1-2, the CDR3 gives the full variable domain: DAMVIQNPRYQVTQFGKPVTLSCSQTLNHNVMYWYQQKSSQAPKLLFHYYDKDFNNEADTPDNFQSRRPNTSFCFLDIRSPGLGDTAMYLCATSTGTKNGYTFGSGTRLTVV.

The rearrangement links TRBV12-3 or TRBV12-4 to TRBJ1-2; D call uncertain. CDR3 length: 13 amino acids. The germline V and J ends were trimmed by 7 bases and 4 bases, with 13 bases remaining between them. CDR3 nucleotides: TGTGCCAGCACCTTATCCGAATCCTATGGCTACACCTTC. This sequence encodes CASTLSESYGYTF.

This clonotype was picked up many times. V is TRBV29-1 and J is TRBJ2-2; the D call may be TRBD1 or TRBD2 (5 bases each). This CDR3 has 12 residues. V lost 6 bases, J lost 6 bases, and 11 bases lay in between. The germline V gene has CDR1 SQVTM and CDR2 ANQGSEA. CDR3 sequence: CSVLGTSGELFF. In DNA, the CDR3 is TGCAGCGTCCTCGGGACCTCCGGGGAGCTGTTTTTT.

The rearrangement joins TRBV6-5 to TRBJ2-7; 7 bases map to TRBD1. The junction had 15 bases not matched to a gene; V was cut back by 3 bases and J by 4 bases. The CDR3 length is 17 residues. Germline V gene data show CDR1 as MNHEY and CDR2 as SVGAGI. The CDR3 DNA sequence: TGTGCCAGCAGTTATGATCCCCGGGTGGACAGGTTATACGAGCAGTACTTC. Translated, it gives CASSYDPRVDRLYEQYF.

This clonotype has ten or more counts. V is TRBV5-1 and J is TRBJ1-1; D is ambiguous. Trimming removed 4 bases from V and 2 bases from J, with 12 bases in between. Germline loops: CDR1 SGHRS, CDR2 YFSETQ. This CDR3 region has 14 residues. The CDR3 region is CASSRPGINTEAFF. CDR3 sequence (DNA): TGCGCCAGCAGCCGGCCTGGGATTAACACTGAAGCTTTCTTT.

The V gene is TRBV7-9, the J gene TRBJ1-5; the D is unclear. This CDR3 region has 13 residues. The germline V and J ends were trimmed by 5 bases and 11 bases, with 16 bases remaining between them. In germline, CDR1 is SEHNR, CDR2 FQNEAQ (reference sequence). CDR3 DNA: TGTGCCAGCAGCCACGACTCCGCCACGGCCCAGCATTTT. Translation gives CASSHDSATAQHF.

This clonotype was seen at least ten times. The chain joins TRBV24-1 to TRBJ2-2, with 12 nucleotides matching TRBD2. The length of the CDR3 is 15 residues. Germline V gives CDR1 KGHDR, CDR2 SFDVKD. The junction had 6 bases not matched to a gene; V was cut back by 9 bases and J by 5 bases. In DNA form, the CDR3 reads TGTGCCACCTCCCCCGGGACTAGCGGGACCGGGGAGCTGTTTTTT. It specifies CATSPGTSGTGELFF.

This clonotype was seen ten or more times. J is TRBJ2-2 and V is TRBV20-1; 7 nucleotides line up with TRBD2. Germline V lookup: CDR1 DFQATT, CDR2 SNEGSKA (reference sequence). Trimming took 5 bases from V and 1 from J; bases not matched to a gene: 4. This CDR3 has 14 residues. The CDR3 is CSAFGGVNTGELFF. The CDR3 DNA follows: TGCAGTGCTTTTGGGGGGGTGAACACCGGGGAGCTGTTTTTT.

This clonotype was counted many times. The chain is built from TRBV6-1 and TRBJ1-1; D is possibly TRBD1 (5 bases). Germline V gene lookup returns CDR1 MNHNS and CDR2 SASEGT. This CDR3 is 17 amino acids long. Between the trimmed V and J ends, which lost 6 bases and 1 base, there was a span of 21 bases. The CDR3 DNA follows: TGTGCCAGCAGGAAATGGGGTTTGGGGACTGGGAACACTGAAGCTTTCTTT. Residues: CASRKWGLGTGNTEAFF.

This clonotype was counted many times. The V call is TRBV10-3, the J call TRBJ2-7; D might be TRBD2 (5 bases). Per the germline V gene, CDR1 is ENHRY and CDR2 is SYGVKD. V lost 7 bases and J 2 bases, leaving 9 bases between the germline ends. The CDR3 covers 12 residues. The chain's CDR3 is CAIKDSTYEQYF. The CDR3 coding sequence is TGTGCCATCAAGGACTCCACCTACGAGCAGTACTTC.

The gene calls are TRBV12-3 or TRBV12-4 and TRBJ2-2, with 9 bases matching TRBD2. V trimming: 8 bases; J trimming: 4 bases; junction bases outside the gene matches: 11. The CDR3 is 16 amino acids. In nucleotides, the CDR3 is TGTGCCAGCGCCGGTGCGGGAGGGCCCATCACCGGGGAGCTGTTTTTT. Amino acid sequence: CASAGAGGPITGELFF.

This clonotype has a count of ten or more. The chain links TRBV29-1 to TRBJ1-5; weak D call: TRBD1 (5 bases). Trimming took off 4 bases at V and 6 bases at J, with 13 bases between the two ends. The CDR3 extends over 13 amino acids. The V gene's germline CDR1 is SQVTM and CDR2 ANQGSEA. CDR3: CSVGLGPGQPQHF. CDR3 bases: TGCAGCGTTGGTTTGGGGCCGGGTCAGCCCCAGCATTTT.